The present entry profiles one T cell receptor beta chain with its context. As yet, its antigen is unknown. Individuals having autoimmune disease history or systemic immunosuppression were not enrolled. This CDR3 is built from 15 residues. Trimming pared 0 bases from V and 6 bases from J, leaving 13 bases between. The V gene's germline CDR1 is SGHTA and CDR2 FQGTGA. The data were produced by immunoSEQ multiplex PCR, yet TCRdb's version contains in-frame clones alone and is incomplete. The data contain 60,000 to 85,000 clones, 90% of them singletons. This entry comes from a study of OX40 agonist ivuxolimab in advanced cancers. Study details: An anti-OX40 (CD134) antibody with agonistic activity, ivuxolimab, was administered to patients. Every patient in dose escalation had hepatocellular carcinoma, melanoma, renal cell or head and neck cancer. Regarding the study as a whole: Some nonresponders also had low normalized T-cell clonal expansion.

The clonotype originates from an adult with an advanced solid tumor such as melanoma, head and neck, liver or kidney cancer. The rearrangement joins TRBV7-3 to TRBJ2-3, with D possibly being TRBD1 or TRBD2 (7 bases each). This material consisted of CD4+ or CD8+ T cells sorted from blood, taken in a trial of the OX40 agonist ivuxolimab. This chain's CDR3 is CASSLTRQGGDTQYF. CDR3 in DNA: TGTGCCAGCAGCTTAACTCGACAGGGAGGGGATACGCAGTATTTT.